This T cell receptor beta chain was recovered during a study of cytomegalovirus exposure and HLA in healthy donors. Study background: An analysis done earlier identified more than 100 million unique TCR beta sequences from about 179 million T cells. Points from the study as a whole: More clonal expansion characterized HLA-associated TCR beta chains than equally common others in a later analysis.

V lost 6 bases and J lost 4; bases outside the gene matches: 6. CDR3 length: 14 residues. Germline CDR1 and CDR2: MNHEY and SMNVEV (reference sequence). The study ran its PCR with 60 Vbeta and 13 Jbeta primers. The data were produced by immunoSEQ multiplex PCR, yet TCRdb's version contains in-frame clones alone and is incomplete. In the table there are approximately 150,000 clones, about four fifths of which are singletons. Concerning this clone itself: As yet, its antigen is unknown.

The receptor comes from a man aged 18 to 30 in good health and CMV-seropositive. Sample: PBMCs. The rearrangement joins TRBV27 to TRBJ1-2, with 9 bases matching TRBD1. CDR3 sequence: CASRSGTGSYGYTF. CDR3 DNA sequence: TGTGCCAGCAGGTCCGGGACAGGGTCCTATGGCTACACCTTC.